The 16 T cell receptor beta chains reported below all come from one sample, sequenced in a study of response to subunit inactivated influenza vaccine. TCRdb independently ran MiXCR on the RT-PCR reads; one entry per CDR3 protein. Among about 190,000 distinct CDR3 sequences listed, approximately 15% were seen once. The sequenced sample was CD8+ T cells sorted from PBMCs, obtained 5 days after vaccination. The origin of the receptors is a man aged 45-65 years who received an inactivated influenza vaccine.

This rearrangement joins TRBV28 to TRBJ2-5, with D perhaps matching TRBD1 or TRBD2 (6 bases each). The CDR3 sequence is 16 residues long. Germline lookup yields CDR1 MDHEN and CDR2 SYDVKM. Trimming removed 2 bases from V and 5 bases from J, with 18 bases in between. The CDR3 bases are TGTGCCAGCAGTTTAGGGACGGGGGCGCGGGCGGAGACCCAGTACTTC. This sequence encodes CASSLGTGARAETQYF.

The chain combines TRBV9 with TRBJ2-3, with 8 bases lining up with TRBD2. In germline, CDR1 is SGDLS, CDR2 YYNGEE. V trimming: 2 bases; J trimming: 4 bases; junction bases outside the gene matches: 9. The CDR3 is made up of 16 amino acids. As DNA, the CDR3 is TGTGCCAGCAGCGTCTCGGGTAGCGGGAACGCAGATACGCAGTATTTT. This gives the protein CASSVSGSGNADTQYF.

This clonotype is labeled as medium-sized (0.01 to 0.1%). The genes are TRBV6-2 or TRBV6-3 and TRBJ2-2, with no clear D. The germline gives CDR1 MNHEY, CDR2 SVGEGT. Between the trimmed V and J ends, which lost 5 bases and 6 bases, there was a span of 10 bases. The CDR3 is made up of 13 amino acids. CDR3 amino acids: CASSPSKPGELFF. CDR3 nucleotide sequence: TGTGCCAGCAGTCCATCGAAGCCCGGGGAGCTGTTTTTT.

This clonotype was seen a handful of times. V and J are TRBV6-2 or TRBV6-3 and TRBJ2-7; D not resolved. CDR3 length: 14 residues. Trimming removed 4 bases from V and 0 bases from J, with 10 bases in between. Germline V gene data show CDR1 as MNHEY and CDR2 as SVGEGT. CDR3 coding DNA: TGTGCCAGCAGTTTGACACTGAGCTCCTACGAGCAGTACTTC. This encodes CASSLTLSSYEQYF.

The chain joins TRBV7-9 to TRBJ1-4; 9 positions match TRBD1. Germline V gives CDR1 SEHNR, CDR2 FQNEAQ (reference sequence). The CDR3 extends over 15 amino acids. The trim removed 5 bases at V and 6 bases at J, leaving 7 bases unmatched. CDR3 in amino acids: CASSQTGGLHEKLFF. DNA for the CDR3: TGTGCCAGCAGCCAGACAGGGGGGCTTCATGAAAAACTGTTTTTT.

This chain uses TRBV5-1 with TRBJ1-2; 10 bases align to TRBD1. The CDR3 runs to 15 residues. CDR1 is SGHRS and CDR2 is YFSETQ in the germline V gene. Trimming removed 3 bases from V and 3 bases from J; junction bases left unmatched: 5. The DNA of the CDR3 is TGCGCCAGCAGCTCCGGGACAGGGGTATACTATGGCTACACCTTC. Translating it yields CASSSGTGVYYGYTF.

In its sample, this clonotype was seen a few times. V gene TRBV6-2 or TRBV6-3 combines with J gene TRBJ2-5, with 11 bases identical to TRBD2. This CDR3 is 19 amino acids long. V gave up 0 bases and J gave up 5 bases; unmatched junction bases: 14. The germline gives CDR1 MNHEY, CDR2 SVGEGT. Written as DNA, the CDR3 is TGTGCCAGCAGTTACTCGATCTTACCCATGACTAGCGGGGAGGAGACCCAGTACTTC. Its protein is CASSYSILPMTSGEETQYF.

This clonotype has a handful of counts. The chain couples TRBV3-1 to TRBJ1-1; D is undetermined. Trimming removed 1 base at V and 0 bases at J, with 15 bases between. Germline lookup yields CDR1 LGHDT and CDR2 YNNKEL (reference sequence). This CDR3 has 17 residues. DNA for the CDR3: TGTGCCAGCAGCCAAGCCGCGGAGGCGCCGATGAACACTGAAGCTTTCTTT. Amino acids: CASSQAAEAPMNTEAFF.

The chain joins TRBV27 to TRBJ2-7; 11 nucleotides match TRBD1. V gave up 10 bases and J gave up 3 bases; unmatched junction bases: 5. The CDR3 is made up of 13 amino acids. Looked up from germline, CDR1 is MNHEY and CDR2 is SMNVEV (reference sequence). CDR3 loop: CANYGTGGYEQYF. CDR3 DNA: TGTGCCAACTACGGGACAGGGGGCTACGAGCAGTACTTC.

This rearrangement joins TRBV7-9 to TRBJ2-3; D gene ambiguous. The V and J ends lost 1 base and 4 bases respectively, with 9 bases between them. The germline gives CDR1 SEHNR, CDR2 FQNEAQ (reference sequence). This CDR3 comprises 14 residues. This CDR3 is CASSLVSNSDTQYF. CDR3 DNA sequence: TGTGCCAGCAGCTTAGTTAGTAACTCAGATACGCAGTATTTT.

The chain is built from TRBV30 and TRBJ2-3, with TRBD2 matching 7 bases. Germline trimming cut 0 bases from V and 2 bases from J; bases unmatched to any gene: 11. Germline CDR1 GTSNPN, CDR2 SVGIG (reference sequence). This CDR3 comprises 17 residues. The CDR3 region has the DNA TGTGCCTGGAGTGTAGGGCTGGGACTAAGGATCACAGATACGCAGTATTTT. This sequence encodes CAWSVGLGLRITDTQYF.

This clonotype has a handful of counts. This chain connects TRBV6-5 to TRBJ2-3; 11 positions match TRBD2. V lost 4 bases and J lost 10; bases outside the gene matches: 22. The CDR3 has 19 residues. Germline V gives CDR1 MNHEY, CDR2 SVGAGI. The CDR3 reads CASSSLSGTSGAEQMAQYF. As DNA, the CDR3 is TGTGCCAGCAGTTCTTTATCCGGGACTAGCGGAGCCGAACAGATGGCGCAGTATTTT.

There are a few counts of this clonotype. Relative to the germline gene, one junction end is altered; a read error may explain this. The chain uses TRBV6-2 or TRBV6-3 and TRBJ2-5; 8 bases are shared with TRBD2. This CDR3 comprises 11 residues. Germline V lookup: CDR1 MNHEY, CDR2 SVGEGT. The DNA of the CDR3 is TGTGCCAGCAGTTCGTCGGGACTAGATAACTTC. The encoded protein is CASSSSGLDNF.

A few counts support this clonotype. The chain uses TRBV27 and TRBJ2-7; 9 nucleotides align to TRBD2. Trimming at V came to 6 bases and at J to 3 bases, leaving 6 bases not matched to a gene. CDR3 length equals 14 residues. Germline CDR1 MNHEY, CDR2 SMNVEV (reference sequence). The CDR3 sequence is CASSPQREDYEQYF. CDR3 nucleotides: TGTGCCAGCAGCCCCCAGCGGGAGGACTACGAGCAGTACTTC.

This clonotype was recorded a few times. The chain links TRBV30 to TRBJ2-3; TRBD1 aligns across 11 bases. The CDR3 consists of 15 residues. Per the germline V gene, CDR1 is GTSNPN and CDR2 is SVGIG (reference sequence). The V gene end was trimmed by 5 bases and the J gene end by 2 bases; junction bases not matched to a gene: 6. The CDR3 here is CAWGQGAPTTDTQYF. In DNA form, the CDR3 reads TGTGCCTGGGGACAGGGGGCTCCCACCACAGATACGCAGTATTTT.

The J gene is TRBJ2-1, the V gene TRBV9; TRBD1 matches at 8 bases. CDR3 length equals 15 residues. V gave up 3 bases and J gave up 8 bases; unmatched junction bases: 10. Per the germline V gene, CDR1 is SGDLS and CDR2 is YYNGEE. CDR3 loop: CASSGRTGQFDEQFF. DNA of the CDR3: TGTGCCAGCAGCGGCAGGACAGGGCAGTTCGATGAGCAGTTCTTC.